This T cell receptor beta chain was found in a study of response to subunit inactivated influenza vaccine (dated by TCRdb to 2016 to 2018). With regard to the full study: To follow how T cells responded to a trivalent subunit inactivated influenza vaccine, the researchers relied on deep quantitative profiling of the T cell receptor repertoire.

The library was obtained by RT-PCR. The data were produced on an Illumina HiSeq 2500. TCRdb reprocessed the public reads (quality trimming at Q25 with fastp, clone calling with MiXCR) and kept in-frame beta chains. Rows are unified per CDR3 protein, each entry keeping the most common DNA and genes. The sample table holds 600,000 to 850,000 distinct CDR3 sequences, of which 13% to 15% were seen once. The top ten clones comprise 6.5% to 8% of the sample. In the case of this clonotype: The clone's antigen remains unknown. Base qualities were left out, and no much larger clone turns up one base away.

What the authors observed across the whole study: The authors proposed that each seasonal influenza vaccination may bring in only a limited number of new T cells.

Spanning cysteine to phenylalanine, the CDR3 consists of 15 amino acids. Here the CDR3 DNA is all that survives: 45 bases in frame from base 1. Germline trimming: 4 bases from V, 9 bases from J; junction bases outside gene matches: 8. Sequences SGHKS (CDR1) and YYEKEE (CDR2) are obtained from the germline V gene (reference sequence). This TCR derives from a man aged 50 to 60 who received an inactivated influenza vaccine. Donor details come from another sample of the same person, matched by shared clones. This chain joins TRBV5-5 to TRBJ1-6; 9 central bases correspond to TRBD1. Sequencing was performed on PBMCs from blood, taken around two weeks before vaccination. The DNA sequence is as follows: TGTGCCAGCAGCCCCAGCGACAGGGGGATTTCACCCCTCCACTTT. It codes for CASSPSDRGISPLHF.